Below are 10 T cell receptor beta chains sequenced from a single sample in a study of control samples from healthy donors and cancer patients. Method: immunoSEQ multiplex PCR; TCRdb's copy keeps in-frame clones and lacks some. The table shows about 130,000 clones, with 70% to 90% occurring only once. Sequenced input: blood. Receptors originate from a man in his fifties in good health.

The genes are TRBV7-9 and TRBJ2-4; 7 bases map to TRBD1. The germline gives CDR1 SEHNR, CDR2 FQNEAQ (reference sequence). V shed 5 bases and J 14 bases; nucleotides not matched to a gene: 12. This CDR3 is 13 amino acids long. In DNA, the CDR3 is TGTGCCAGCAGCAGATCAGGACAGGAGACCGAGTACTTC. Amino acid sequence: CASSRSGQETEYF.

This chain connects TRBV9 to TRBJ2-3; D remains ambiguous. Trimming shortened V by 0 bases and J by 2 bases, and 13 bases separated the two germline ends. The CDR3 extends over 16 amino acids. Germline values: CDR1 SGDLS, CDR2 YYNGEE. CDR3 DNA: TGTGCCAGCAGCGTAGAGGCCCCGTCCCCCACAGATACGCAGTATTTT. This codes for CASSVEAPSPTDTQYF.

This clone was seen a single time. As DNA, the CDR3 is TGTGCCAGCTCACCCCGCCAGCCCAAAAGCACAGATACGCAGTATTTT. Its protein is CASSPRQPKSTDTQYF. V is TRBV18 and J is TRBJ2-3; D gene ambiguous. CDR1 is KGHSH, CDR2 LQKENI, per germline. CDR3 length: 16 residues. V shed 3 bases and J shed 0 bases, with 13 bases lying between them.

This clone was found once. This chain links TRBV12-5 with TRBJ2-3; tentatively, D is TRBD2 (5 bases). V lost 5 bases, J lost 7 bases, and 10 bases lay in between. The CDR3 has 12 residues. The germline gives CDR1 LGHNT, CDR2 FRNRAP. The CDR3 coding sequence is TGTGCTAGTGGTCCGGACTCCCATACGCAGTATTTT. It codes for CASGPDSHTQYF. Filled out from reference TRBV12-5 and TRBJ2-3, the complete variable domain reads DARVTQTPRHKVTEMGQEVTMRCQPILGHNTVFWYRQTMMQGLELLAYFRNRAPLDDSGMPKDRFSAEMPDATLATLKIQPSEPRDSAVYFCASGPDSHTQYFGPGTRLTVL.

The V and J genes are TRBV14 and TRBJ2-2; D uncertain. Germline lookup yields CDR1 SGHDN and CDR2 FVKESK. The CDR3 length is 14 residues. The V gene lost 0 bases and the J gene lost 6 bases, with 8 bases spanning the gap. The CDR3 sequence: CASSQDLLAGELFF. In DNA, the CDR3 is TGTGCCAGCAGCCAAGATTTGCTTGCCGGGGAGCTGTTTTTT.

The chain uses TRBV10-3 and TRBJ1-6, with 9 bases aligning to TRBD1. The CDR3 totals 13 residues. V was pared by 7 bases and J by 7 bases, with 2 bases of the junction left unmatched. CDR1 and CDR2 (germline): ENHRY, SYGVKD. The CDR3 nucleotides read TGTGCCATCACTGGGACAGGGAATTCACCCCTCCACTTT. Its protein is CAITGTGNSPLHF.

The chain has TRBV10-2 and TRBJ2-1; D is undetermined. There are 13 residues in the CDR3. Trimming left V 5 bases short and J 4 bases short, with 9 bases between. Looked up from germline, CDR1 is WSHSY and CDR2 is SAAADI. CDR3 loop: CASSLGGYNEQFF. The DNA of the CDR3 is TGCGCCAGCAGTCTGGGCGGATACAATGAGCAGTTCTTC.

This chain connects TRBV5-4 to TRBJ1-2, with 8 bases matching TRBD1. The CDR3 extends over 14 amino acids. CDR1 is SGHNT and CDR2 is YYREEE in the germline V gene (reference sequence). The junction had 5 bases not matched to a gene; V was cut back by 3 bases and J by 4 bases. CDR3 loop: CASSSPGTGYGYTF. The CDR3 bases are TGTGCCAGCAGCTCACCCGGGACAGGCTATGGCTACACCTTC.

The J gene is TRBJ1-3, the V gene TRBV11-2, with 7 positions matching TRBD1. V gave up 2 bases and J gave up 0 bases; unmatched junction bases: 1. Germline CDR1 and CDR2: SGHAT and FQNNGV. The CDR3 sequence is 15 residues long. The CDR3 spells CASSLRGPSGNTIYF. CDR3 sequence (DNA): TGTGCCAGCAGCTTAAGGGGGCCCTCTGGAAACACCATATATTTT. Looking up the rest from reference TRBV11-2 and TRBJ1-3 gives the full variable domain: EAGVAQSPRYKIIEKRQSVAFWCNPISGHATLYWYQQILGQGPKLLIQFQNNGVVDDSQLPKDRFSAERLKGVDSTLKIQPAKLEDSAVYLCASSLRGPSGNTIYFGEGSWLTVV.

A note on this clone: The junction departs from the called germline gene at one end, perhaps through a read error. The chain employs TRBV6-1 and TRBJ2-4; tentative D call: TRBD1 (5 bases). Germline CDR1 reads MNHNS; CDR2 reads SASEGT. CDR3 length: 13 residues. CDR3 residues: CASSEVGSGRVEF. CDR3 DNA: TGTGCCAGCAGTGAAGTGGGGTCTGGCAGGGTGGAGTTC.